The TCR beta chain under discussion was sequenced for a study of cytomegalovirus exposure and HLA in healthy donors. The study, taken as a whole, reports: A later examination showed that TCR association rates differed by HLA locus, with DRB1 most and HLA-C fewest.

This CDR3 has 14 amino acids. Germline CDR1 is ENHRY and CDR2 is SYGVKD. Trimming cost V 4 bases and J 9 bases; bases outside gene matches: 8. The PCR was carried out with 60 Vbeta primers and 13 Jbeta primers. Assay: immunoSEQ multiplex PCR; the TCRdb copy retains only in-frame clones and omits some. The sample carries over 150,000 clones, about 84% recorded once. As concerns this clone: Its antigen is undetermined.

The source of this sequence is a man aged 18-30 years in good health and CMV-seronegative. This rearrangement joins TRBV10-3 to TRBJ2-1; 8 nucleotides agree with TRBD2. Sequenced sample: PBMCs. The CDR3 reads CAISAREGRFEQFF. The CDR3 nucleotides are TGTGCCATCAGTGCACGGGAGGGCCGATTTGAGCAGTTCTTC.